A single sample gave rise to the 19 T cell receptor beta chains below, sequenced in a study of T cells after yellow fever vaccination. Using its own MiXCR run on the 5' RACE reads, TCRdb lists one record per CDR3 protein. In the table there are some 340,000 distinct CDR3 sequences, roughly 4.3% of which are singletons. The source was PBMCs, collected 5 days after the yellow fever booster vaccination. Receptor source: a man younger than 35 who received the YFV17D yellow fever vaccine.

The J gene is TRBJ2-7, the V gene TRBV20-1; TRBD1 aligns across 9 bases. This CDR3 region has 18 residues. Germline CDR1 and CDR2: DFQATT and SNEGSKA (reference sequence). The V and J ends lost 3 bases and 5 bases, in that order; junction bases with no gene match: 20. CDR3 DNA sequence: TGCAGTGCTAGTTTTCGGGGCTTCCGGGACAGGGACTACGACGAGCAGTACTTC. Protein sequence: CSASFRGFRDRDYDEQYF.

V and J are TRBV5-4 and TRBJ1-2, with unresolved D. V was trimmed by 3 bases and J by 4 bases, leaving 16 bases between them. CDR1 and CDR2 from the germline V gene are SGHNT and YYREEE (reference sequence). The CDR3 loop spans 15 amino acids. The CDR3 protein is CASSSWLGGVYGYTF. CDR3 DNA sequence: TGTGCCAGCAGCTCCTGGTTAGGCGGGGTCTATGGCTACACCTTC.

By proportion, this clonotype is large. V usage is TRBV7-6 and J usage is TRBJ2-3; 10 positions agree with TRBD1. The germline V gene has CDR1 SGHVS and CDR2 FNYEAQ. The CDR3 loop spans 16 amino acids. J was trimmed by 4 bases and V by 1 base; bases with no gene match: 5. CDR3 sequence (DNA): TGTGCCAGCAGCTTAGAAGGGGACAGGGGTTCAGATACGCAGTATTTT. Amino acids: CASSLEGDRGSDTQYF.

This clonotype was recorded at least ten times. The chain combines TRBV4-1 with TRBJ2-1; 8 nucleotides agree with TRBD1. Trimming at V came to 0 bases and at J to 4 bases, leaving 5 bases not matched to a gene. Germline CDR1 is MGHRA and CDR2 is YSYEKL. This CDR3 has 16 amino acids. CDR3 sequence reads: CASSQDSGGGYNEQFF. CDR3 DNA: TGCGCCAGCAGCCAAGATTCAGGGGGCGGTTACAATGAGCAGTTCTTC.

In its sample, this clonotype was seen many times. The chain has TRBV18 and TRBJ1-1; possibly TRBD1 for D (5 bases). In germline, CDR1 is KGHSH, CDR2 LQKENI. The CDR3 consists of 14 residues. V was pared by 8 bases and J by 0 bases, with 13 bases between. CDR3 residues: CASANRNVNTEAFF. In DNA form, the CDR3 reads TGTGCCAGCGCTAACAGGAATGTGAACACTGAAGCTTTCTTT.

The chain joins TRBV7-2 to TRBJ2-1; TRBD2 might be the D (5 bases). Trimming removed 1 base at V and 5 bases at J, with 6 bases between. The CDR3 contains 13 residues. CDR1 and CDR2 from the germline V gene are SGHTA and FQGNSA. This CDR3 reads CASSLVRDNEQFF. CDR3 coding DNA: TGTGCCAGCAGCTTAGTGCGGGACAATGAGCAGTTCTTC.

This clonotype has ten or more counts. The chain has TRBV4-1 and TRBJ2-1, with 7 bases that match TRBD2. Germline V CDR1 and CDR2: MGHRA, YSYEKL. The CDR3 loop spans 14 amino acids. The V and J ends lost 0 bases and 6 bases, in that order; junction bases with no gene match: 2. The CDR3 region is CASSQDTGGNEQFF. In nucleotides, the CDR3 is TGCGCCAGCAGCCAAGATACGGGGGGCAATGAGCAGTTCTTC.

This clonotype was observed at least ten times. The CDR3 sequence is CSAREDSEKAFF. CDR3 bases: TGCAGTGCTAGAGAGGACAGCGAAAAAGCTTTCTTT. The chain links TRBV20-1 to TRBJ1-1; D is possibly TRBD1 (6 bases). V dropped 0 bases and J dropped 9 bases, with 11 bases sitting between them. The germline CDR1 and CDR2 sequences are DFQATT and SNEGSKA (reference sequence). This CDR3 has 12 amino acids.

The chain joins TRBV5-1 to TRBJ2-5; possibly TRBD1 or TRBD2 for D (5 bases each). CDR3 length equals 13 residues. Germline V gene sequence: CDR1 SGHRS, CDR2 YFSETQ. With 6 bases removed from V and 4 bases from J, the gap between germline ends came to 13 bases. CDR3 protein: CASTPGQGETQYF. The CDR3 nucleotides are TGCGCCAGCACCCCGGGGCAGGGAGAGACCCAGTACTTC.

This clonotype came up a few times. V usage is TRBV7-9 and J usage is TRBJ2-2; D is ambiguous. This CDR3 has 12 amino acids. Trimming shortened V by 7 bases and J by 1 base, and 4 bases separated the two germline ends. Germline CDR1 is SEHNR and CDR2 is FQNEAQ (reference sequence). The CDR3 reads CASTQNTGELFF. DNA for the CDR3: TGTGCCAGCACCCAGAACACCGGGGAGCTGTTTTTT.

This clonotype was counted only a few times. The CDR3 protein is CSVGKYNEQFF. CDR3 in DNA: TGCAGCGTGGGGAAGTACAATGAGCAGTTCTTC. The chain combines TRBV29-1 with TRBJ2-1; D remains ambiguous. V lost 6 bases, J lost 4 bases, and 7 bases lay in between. This CDR3 has 11 residues. Germline V gene data show CDR1 as SQVTM and CDR2 as ANQGSEA.

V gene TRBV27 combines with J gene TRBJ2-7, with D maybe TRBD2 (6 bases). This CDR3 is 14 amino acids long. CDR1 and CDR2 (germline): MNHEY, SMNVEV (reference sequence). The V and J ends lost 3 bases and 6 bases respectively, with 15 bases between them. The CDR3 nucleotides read TGTGCCAGCAGTTTCAGTGGGGGGTTTTCCGAGCAGTACTTC. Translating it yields CASSFSGGFSEQYF.

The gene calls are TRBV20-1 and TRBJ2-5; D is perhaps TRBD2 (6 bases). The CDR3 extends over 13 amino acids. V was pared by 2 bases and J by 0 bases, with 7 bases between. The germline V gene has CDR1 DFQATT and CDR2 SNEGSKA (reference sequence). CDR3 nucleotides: TGCAGTGCTAGAATAGCGGACCAAGAGACCCAGTACTTC. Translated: CSARIADQETQYF.

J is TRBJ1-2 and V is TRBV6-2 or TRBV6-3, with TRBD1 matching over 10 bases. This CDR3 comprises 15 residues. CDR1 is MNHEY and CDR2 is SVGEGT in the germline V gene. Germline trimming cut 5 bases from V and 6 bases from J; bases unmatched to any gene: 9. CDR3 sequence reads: CASSHVGQGKHGYTF. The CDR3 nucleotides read TGTGCCAGCAGTCACGTGGGACAGGGGAAACATGGCTACACCTTC.

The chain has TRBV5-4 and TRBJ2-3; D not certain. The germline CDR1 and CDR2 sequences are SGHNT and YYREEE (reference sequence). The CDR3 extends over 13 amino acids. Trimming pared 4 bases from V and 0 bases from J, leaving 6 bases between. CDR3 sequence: CASSMQSTDTQYF. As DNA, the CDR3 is TGTGCCAGCAGCATGCAGAGCACAGATACGCAGTATTTT.

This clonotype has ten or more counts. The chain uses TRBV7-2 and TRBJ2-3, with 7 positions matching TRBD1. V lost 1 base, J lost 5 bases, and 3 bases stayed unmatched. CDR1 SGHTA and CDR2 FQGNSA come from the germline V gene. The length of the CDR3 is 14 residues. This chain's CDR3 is CASSLGGGLDTQYF. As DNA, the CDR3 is TGTGCCAGCAGCTTAGGAGGGGGCTTAGATACGCAGTATTTT.

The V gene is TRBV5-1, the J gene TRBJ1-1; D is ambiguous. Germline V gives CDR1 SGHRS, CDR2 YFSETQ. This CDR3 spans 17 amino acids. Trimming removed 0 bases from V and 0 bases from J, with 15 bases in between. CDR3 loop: CASSLEGSRFMNTEAFF. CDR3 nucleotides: TGCGCCAGCAGCTTGGAGGGTTCCCGATTCATGAACACTGAAGCTTTCTTT. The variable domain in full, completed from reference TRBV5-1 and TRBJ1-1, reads KAGVTQTPRYLIKTRGQQVTLSCSPISGHRSVSWYQQTPGQGLQFLFEYFSETQRNKGNFPGRFSGRQFSNSRSEMNVSTLELGDSALYLCASSLEGSRFMNTEAFFGQGTRLTVV.

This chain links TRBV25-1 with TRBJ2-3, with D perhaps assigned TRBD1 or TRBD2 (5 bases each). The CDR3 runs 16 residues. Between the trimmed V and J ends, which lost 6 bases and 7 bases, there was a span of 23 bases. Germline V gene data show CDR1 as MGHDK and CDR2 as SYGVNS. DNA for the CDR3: TGTGCCAGCAGCTTCATTTGGGGCGGAGGCCCAAATACGCAGTATTTT. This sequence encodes CASSFIWGGGPNTQYF.

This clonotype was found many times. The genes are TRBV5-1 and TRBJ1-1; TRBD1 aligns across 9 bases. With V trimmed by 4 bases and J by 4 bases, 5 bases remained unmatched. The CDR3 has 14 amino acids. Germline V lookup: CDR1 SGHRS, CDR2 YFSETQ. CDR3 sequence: CASSITGGGTEAFF. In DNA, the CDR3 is TGCGCCAGCAGCATAACAGGGGGCGGCACTGAAGCTTTCTTT.